The 7 T cell receptor beta chains listed next were all sequenced from one sample in a study of CD8 T cells in ankylosing spondylitis. TCRdb reprocessed the 5' RACE reads via MiXCR and lists one record per CDR3 protein. Of 85,000 to 90,000 distinct CDR3 sequences listed, 25% to 35% were seen once; the top ten hold roughly 60%. The sequenced sample was blood, either unsorted or a sorted T cell fraction (not recorded which). The source of these receptors is a male donor with ankylosing spondylitis or in good health (not recorded which).

This clonotype has only a few counts. V gene TRBV10-3 combines with J gene TRBJ2-5, with 7 positions matching TRBD1. The CDR3 has 15 amino acids. Unmatched junction bases numbered 6, after V lost 5 bases and J lost 0 bases. Germline-derived CDR1 and CDR2 are ENHRY and SYGVKD. The CDR3 coding sequence is TGTGCCATCAGTACCTCACAGGGGTACCAAGAGACCCAGTACTTC. Residues: CAISTSQGYQETQYF.

This clonotype showed up just a few times. The V and J genes are TRBV7-6 and TRBJ2-4, with 10 bases lining up with TRBD1. This CDR3 spans 14 amino acids. Germline V gives CDR1 SGHVS, CDR2 FNYEAQ. The trim removed 1 base at V and 8 bases at J, leaving 2 bases unmatched. This chain's CDR3 is CASSLGGTGDIQYF. The CDR3 DNA follows: TGTGCCAGCAGCTTAGGGGGGACAGGGGACATTCAGTACTTC.

This chain joins TRBV7-9 and TRBJ2-1, with 8 bases fitting TRBD1. Germline trimming cut 5 bases from V and 6 bases from J; bases unmatched to any gene: 9. The CDR3 extends over 15 amino acids. Germline V gene sequence: CDR1 SEHNR, CDR2 FQNEAQ (reference sequence). CDR3 loop: CASSTRGLRSNEQFF. CDR3 sequence (DNA): TGTGCCAGCAGCACCAGGGGGCTTAGGAGCAATGAGCAGTTCTTC.

This chain connects TRBV6-5 to TRBJ2-7; D possibly corresponds to TRBD2 (5 bases). This CDR3 region has 13 residues. Germline V gene data show CDR1 as MNHEY and CDR2 as SVGAGI. The V and J ends lost 4 bases and 5 bases respectively, with 12 bases between them. The DNA of the CDR3 is TGTGCCAGCAGTTTCCGGGAAGGCGACGAGCAGTACTTC. Protein sequence: CASSFREGDEQYF.

This clonotype was detected only a few times. This chain uses TRBV18 with TRBJ1-4, with D unclear. Germline CDR1 and CDR2: KGHSH and LQKENI. The CDR3 runs 14 residues. Trimming removed 0 bases from V and 5 bases from J, with 7 bases in between. The CDR3 bases are TGTGCCAGCTCACCACCGTCGGCGAATGAAAAACTGTTTTTT. Protein product: CASSPPSANEKLFF.

CDR3 loop: CSARSGFGAVLLGRTDTQYF. For the CDR3, the DNA is TGCAGTGCTAGATCAGGGTTCGGAGCGGTTCTACTCGGCCGCACAGATACGCAGTATTTT. The chain has TRBV20-1 and TRBJ2-3; D is possibly TRBD1 or TRBD2 (5 bases each). The CDR3 extends over 20 amino acids. The germline CDR1 and CDR2 sequences are DFQATT and SNEGSKA (reference sequence). The germline V and J ends were trimmed by 2 bases and 1 base, with 28 bases remaining between them.

The chain uses TRBV18 and TRBJ1-2, with TRBD1 matching 10 bases. With V trimmed by 4 bases and J by 6 bases, 8 bases remained unmatched. The CDR3 sequence is 15 residues long. Germline V gives CDR1 KGHSH, CDR2 LQKENI. The chain's CDR3 is CASSRNTGTGDGYTF. In DNA form, the CDR3 reads TGTGCCAGCTCACGGAACACCGGGACAGGGGATGGCTACACCTTC.